Presented here are 18 T cell receptor beta chains from one specimen sequenced in a study of blood T cell repertoires in COVID-19. The data were produced by immunoSEQ multiplex PCR, yet TCRdb's version contains in-frame clones alone and is incomplete. The data hold around 200,000 clones, with around 87% observed a single time. The specimen sequenced was peripheral blood. The source of these receptors is a man in his forties with active or convalescent COVID-19.

The rearrangement links TRBV12-3 or TRBV12-4 to TRBJ1-1; 7 bases align to TRBD1. This CDR3 spans 13 amino acids. The trim removed 6 bases at V and 1 base at J, leaving 2 bases unmatched. The CDR3 coding sequence is TGTGCCAGCAGGGGACAGCGGAACACTGAAGCTTTCTTT. Its translation is CASRGQRNTEAFF.

The V and J genes are TRBV2 and TRBJ1-2; 8 positions match TRBD1. The CDR3 runs to 12 residues. The V gene end was trimmed by 4 bases and the J gene end by 6 bases; junction bases not matched to a gene: 1. Germline lookup yields CDR1 SNHLY and CDR2 FYNNEI. The CDR3 protein is CASSADRDGYTF. The CDR3 nucleotides read TGTGCCAGCAGTGCGGACAGGGATGGCTACACCTTC.

The CDR3, as DNA: TGTGCCAGCAGTTTTCAGATGGATAATTCACCCCTCCACTTT. This gives the protein CASSFQMDNSPLHF. J is TRBJ1-6 and V is TRBV27, with D uncertain. V gave up 3 bases and J gave up 5 bases, with 8 bases separating them. Germline CDR1 reads MNHEY; CDR2 reads SMNVEV (reference sequence). The CDR3 extends over 14 amino acids.

The rearrangement links TRBV2 to TRBJ1-1, with a possible D match to TRBD1 (6 bases). The germline V gene encodes CDR1 SNHLY and CDR2 FYNNEI. CDR3 length: 10 amino acids. Trimming pared 10 bases from V and 11 bases from J, leaving 14 bases between. The CDR3 bases are TGTGCCACCCAGGGGCGTGGGGCTTTCTTT. This gives the protein CATQGRGAFF.

This chain uses TRBV24-1 with TRBJ2-3; TRBD1 agrees at 11 bases. CDR1 is KGHDR, CDR2 SFDVKD, per germline. The CDR3 spans 16 residues. The junction had 9 bases not matched to a gene; V was cut back by 5 bases and J by 6 bases. This CDR3 is CATSGVGQGGGDTQYF. DNA for the CDR3: TGTGCCACCAGTGGTGTGGGACAGGGGGGCGGGGATACGCAGTATTTT.

This chain joins TRBV2 and TRBJ2-3; TRBD2 matches 7 bases. Germline CDR1 is SNHLY and CDR2 is FYNNEI. CDR3 length equals 16 residues. V lost 5 bases and J lost 3; bases outside the gene matches: 11. The CDR3 loop is CASSRGEGPITDTQYF. CDR3 coding DNA: TGTGCCAGCAGTCGAGGGGAGGGCCCGATAACAGATACGCAGTATTTT.

CDR3 in amino acids: CASSRGWGDQPQHF. DNA of the CDR3: TGTGCCAGCAGCCGGGGGTGGGGGGATCAGCCCCAGCATTTT. The chain is built from TRBV6-5 and TRBJ1-5, with TRBD1 as a possible D gene (5 bases). The CDR3 loop spans 14 amino acids. The V and J ends lost 6 bases and 5 bases respectively, with 14 bases between them. The V gene's germline CDR1 is MNHEY and CDR2 SVGAGI.

The chain has TRBV5-8 and TRBJ1-2; D might be TRBD1 (5 bases). Germline CDR1 reads SGHTS; CDR2 reads YDEGEE. Trimming took off 6 bases at V and 3 bases at J, with 15 bases between the two ends. The CDR3 covers 14 residues. The CDR3 region has the DNA TGTGCCAGCATACTGCAGGGAACATACTATGGCTACACCTTC. This gives the protein CASILQGTYYGYTF.

The CDR3 DNA is TGTGCCAGCAGCGTAGGGGCAGCCAATTCACCCCTCCACTTT. It translates to CASSVGAANSPLHF. The rearrangement links TRBV9 to TRBJ1-6; D is uncertain. The CDR3 consists of 14 residues. Trimming stripped 0 bases from V and 7 bases from J, with 8 bases between. CDR1 SGDLS and CDR2 YYNGEE come from the germline V gene.

The chain joins TRBV4-1 to TRBJ1-1; tentative D call: TRBD1 (5 bases). The germline V gene encodes CDR1 MGHRA and CDR2 YSYEKL. Trimming took off 3 bases at V and 1 base at J, with 24 bases between the two ends. CDR3 length: 19 amino acids. CDR3 bases: TGCGCCAGCAGCCAGGATCACACAGTAAGGAGGGGTCGGAACACTGAAGCTTTCTTT. Amino acid sequence: CASSQDHTVRRGRNTEAFF.

The chain uses TRBV15 and TRBJ1-3, with 8 bases fitting TRBD1. The CDR3 is made up of 16 amino acids. Germline V gene lookup returns CDR1 LNHNV and CDR2 YYDKDF (reference sequence). V lost 0 bases and J lost 2; bases outside the gene matches: 3. The CDR3 coding sequence is TGTGCCACCAGCAGAGATCCGACAGGGGCTGGAAACACCATATATTTT. It specifies CATSRDPTGAGNTIYF.

This clone was observed a few times. The genes are TRBV7-2 and TRBJ2-3; TRBD1 agrees at 9 bases. The CDR3 totals 13 residues. V lost 2 bases and J lost 14; bases outside the gene matches: 8. Germline V gene data show CDR1 as SGHTA and CDR2 as FQGNSA. The CDR3 coding sequence is TGTGCCAGCAGCTTAAAGGGGGGGACAGGGTGGTATTTT. Translation: CASSLKGGTGWYF.

The chain has TRBV28 and TRBJ1-5; D is unclear. The CDR3 spans 14 residues. Trimming removed 2 bases at V and 2 bases at J, with 7 bases between. Germline lookup yields CDR1 MDHEN and CDR2 SYDVKM. The CDR3 spells CASSLGSGNQPQHF. CDR3 sequence (DNA): TGTGCCAGCAGTTTAGGTTCGGGCAATCAGCCCCAGCATTTT.

The chain joins TRBV7-8 to TRBJ2-7, with a tentative D call TRBD1 (6 bases). The V end lost 2 bases, the J end lost 2 bases, and 13 bases lay between the germline ends. The CDR3 runs to 15 residues. CDR1 SGHVS and CDR2 FQNEAQ come from the germline V gene. CDR3 sequence (DNA): TGTGCCAGCAGCTTACGGGAAGGGACAACCTACGAGCAGTACTTC. Amino acid sequence: CASSLREGTTYEQYF.

The rearrangement joins TRBV18 to TRBJ1-1, with D perhaps matching TRBD1 (6 bases). Trimming left V 3 bases short and J 2 bases short, with 13 bases between. The CDR3 has 15 residues. Germline CDR1 and CDR2: KGHSH and LQKENI. CDR3 in DNA: TGTGCCAGCTCACCGGCAAGGACAGCAAACACTGAAGCTTTCTTT. This sequence encodes CASSPARTANTEAFF. Drawing the rest from reference TRBV18 and TRBJ1-1, the complete variable domain is NAGVMQNPRHLVRRRGQEARLRCSPMKGHSHVYWYRQLPEEGLKFMVYLQKENIIDESGMPKERFSAEFPKEGPSILRIQQVVRGDSAAYFCASSPARTANTEAFFGQGTRLTVV.

V usage is TRBV6-5 and J usage is TRBJ2-2, with TRBD1 identical over 8 bases. V lost 8 bases to trimming and J lost 2 bases; unmatched junction nucleotides: 1. Germline V gene data show CDR1 as MNHEY and CDR2 as SVGAGI. This CDR3 is built from 13 residues. The CDR3 here is CASDRGNTGELFF. The CDR3 DNA is TGTGCCAGCGACAGGGGCAACACCGGGGAGCTGTTTTTT.

The rearrangement uses TRBV30 and TRBJ1-3; no definite D call. Trimming pared 2 bases from V and 0 bases from J, leaving 5 bases between. The CDR3 covers 13 residues. Germline V CDR1 and CDR2: GTSNPN, SVGIG (reference sequence). The DNA of the CDR3 is TGTGCCTGGAGTTCCCTCTCTGGAAACACCATATATTTT. Translation: CAWSSLSGNTIYF.

This clone was seen only a few times. The V call is TRBV5-1, the J call TRBJ1-6; D is possibly TRBD1 (6 bases). Looked up from germline, CDR1 is SGHRS and CDR2 is YFSETQ. This CDR3 comprises 14 residues. Trimming stripped 2 bases from V and 8 bases from J, with 11 bases between. CDR3 DNA: TGCGCCAGCAGCTTAGGGGGAGGGTATTCACCCCTCCACTTT. As protein: CASSLGGGYSPLHF.